A single sample is the source of the 11 T cell receptor beta chains below, sequenced in a study of chemoradiotherapy in HPV16-positive cancers. The table came from immunoSEQ multiplex PCR; TCRdb's copy has only in-frame clones and leaves some out. The table records some 3,300 clones, approximately 80% of them present only once. The biological material was taken from a patient who underwent chemoradiotherapy. The receptors stem from a human donor with HPV-associated anogenital cancer.

This clone occurred once. The chain couples TRBV18 to TRBJ2-7, with TRBD2 matching 12 bases. Germline CDR1 reads KGHSH; CDR2 reads LQKENI. The CDR3 totals 20 residues. Trimming removed 0 bases from V and 1 base from J; junction bases left unmatched: 13. The CDR3 region has the DNA TGTGCCAGCTCACCACCTCCCCTAGCGGGAGGGCCGGTTAGATCCTACGAGCAGTACTTC. Translating gives CASSPPPLAGGPVRSYEQYF.

V usage is TRBV28 and J usage is TRBJ2-7; 7 nucleotides align to TRBD1. Germline V gene lookup returns CDR1 MDHEN and CDR2 SYDVKM. J was trimmed by 4 bases and V by 5 bases; bases with no gene match: 14. The CDR3 is made up of 16 amino acids. CDR3 sequence (DNA): TGTGCCAGCAGTACTCAGACCGGGACAGATAGATACGAGCAGTACTTC. As protein: CASSTQTGTDRYEQYF. The full variable domain, in which reference TRBV28 and TRBJ2-7 provide the parts outside the CDR3, is DVKVTQSSRYLVKRTGEKVFLECVQDMDHENMFWYRQDPGLGLRLIYFSYDVKMKEKGDIPEGYSVSREKKERFSLILESASTNQTSMYLCASSTQTGTDRYEQYFGPGTRLTVT.

The chain links TRBV2 to TRBJ1-5; D is uncertain. The V gene lost 1 base and the J gene lost 4 bases, with 11 bases spanning the gap. Germline V gene data show CDR1 as SNHLY and CDR2 as FYNNEI. The CDR3 sequence is 15 residues long. CDR3 sequence: CASSEEPPGNQPQHF. Here the CDR3 DNA reads TGTGCCAGCAGTGAAGAACCGCCGGGGAATCAGCCCCAGCATTTT.

This clone was detected a few times. This chain connects TRBV29-1 to TRBJ1-2, with TRBD1 as a possible D gene (5 bases). Deletions cut 3 bases from V and 8 bases from J, with 13 bases between. Per the germline V gene, CDR1 is SQVTM and CDR2 is ANQGSEA. The CDR3 spans 12 residues. The CDR3 bases are TGCAGCGTTGAGGGACCGTACGGGGGCTACACCTTC. This sequence encodes CSVEGPYGGYTF.

The chain has TRBV19 and TRBJ2-5; no clear D. The V end lost 6 bases, the J end lost 5 bases, and 10 bases lay between the germline ends. In germline, CDR1 is LNHDA, CDR2 SQIVND (reference sequence). The CDR3 has 12 amino acids. CDR3 sequence: CASSKNLETQYF. The DNA for the CDR3 is TGTGCCAGTAGCAAAAACCTTGAGACCCAGTACTTC.

The chain recombines TRBV27 with TRBJ2-1; the D gene is possibly TRBD2 (6 bases). CDR3 length equals 14 residues. Looked up from germline, CDR1 is MNHEY and CDR2 is SMNVEV (reference sequence). The V end lost 3 bases, the J end lost 5 bases, and 11 bases lay between the germline ends. The CDR3 loop reads CASSLWGGHNEQFF. CDR3 DNA: TGTGCCAGCAGTTTGTGGGGAGGCCACAATGAGCAGTTCTTC.

Here the CDR3 reads CASSPGDRRYGYTF. For the CDR3, the DNA is TGTGCCAGCTCACCAGGGGACAGGCGCTATGGCTACACCTTC. This chain connects TRBV18 to TRBJ1-2; 8 nucleotides match TRBD1. V trimming: 2 bases; J trimming: 4 bases; junction bases outside the gene matches: 3. CDR3 size: 14 residues. Germline V gene lookup returns CDR1 KGHSH and CDR2 LQKENI.

The chain employs TRBV9 and TRBJ2-7, with 9 bases lining up with TRBD2. V lost 4 bases to trimming and J lost 7 bases; unmatched junction nucleotides: 9. CDR1 is SGDLS and CDR2 is YYNGEE in the germline V gene. The CDR3 loop spans 14 amino acids. CDR3 coding DNA: TGTGCCAGCAGCCTCAGGGCGGGGGGGCAAGAGCAGTACTTC. It yields the protein CASSLRAGGQEQYF.

This chain uses TRBV5-4 with TRBJ1-6, with D perhaps matching TRBD1 (6 bases). V lost 2 bases and J 5 bases, leaving 8 bases between the germline ends. This CDR3 comprises 14 residues. Per the germline V gene, CDR1 is SGHNT and CDR2 is YYREEE (reference sequence). The CDR3 bases are TGTGCCAGCAGCTTTCAGGGGAATAATTCACCCCTCCACTTT. It is translated as CASSFQGNNSPLHF.

The chain has TRBV4-2 and TRBJ2-5; 14 bases are shared with TRBD2. V shed 0 bases and J 4 bases; nucleotides not matched to a gene: 4. The CDR3 contains 17 residues. Germline CDR1 is LGHNA and CDR2 is YNFKEQ. The chain's CDR3 is CASSQDWTSGGPETQYF. The CDR3 region has the DNA TGTGCCAGCAGCCAAGACTGGACTAGCGGGGGGCCAGAGACCCAGTACTTC.

The chain employs TRBV19 and TRBJ1-2; possible D gene TRBD1, 5 bases. V shed 5 bases and J shed 3 bases, with 16 bases lying between them. CDR3 length equals 15 residues. Germline-derived CDR1 and CDR2 are LNHDA and SQIVND (reference sequence). The CDR3 loop reads CASSAGRDRDYGYTF. The CDR3 DNA sequence: TGTGCCAGTAGTGCGGGCAGGGATCGCGACTATGGCTACACCTTC.